Here is one TCR beta chain with its context. No antigen is known for it. The CDR3 sequence is 19 residues long. Per germline, CDR1 LNHDA and CDR2 SQIVND (reference sequence). V was pared by 1 base and J by 2 bases, with 11 bases of the junction left unmatched. The assay was immunoSEQ multiplex PCR, and TCRdb's table has in-frame clones only and misses some. The table includes around 250,000 clones, roughly 85% detected once. This entry comes from a study of Ad26.COV2.S vaccination and SARS-CoV-2 variants. Overall study results and limits: Spike-specific TCR breadth was greater in vaccine than placebo recipients.

Specified treatment: about 20 received Ad26.COV2.S at low or high dose, single or two shots; five or six received placebo; per-sample allocation not given. It was on day 63 after the first vaccine or placebo injection that samples were taken. The administered vaccine (an Ad26 vector) expressed Wuhan-strain SARS-CoV-2 spike. This TCR was recovered from a person aged 18-65 years who received the Ad26.COV2.S COVID-19 vaccine or a placebo. The V gene is TRBV19, the J gene TRBJ2-4, with 10 bases lining up with TRBD2. The specimen was peripheral blood, collected in a trial of Ad26.COV2.S vaccine versus placebo. This chain's CDR3 is CASSIGKAGGRSSKNIQYF. CDR3 DNA sequence: TGTGCCAGTAGTATAGGAAAAGCGGGGGGGCGTAGTTCCAAAAACATTCAGTACTTC.